The text below deals with one T cell receptor (beta chain). The record originates from a study of blood T cell repertoires in COVID-19. About the study: The cDNA or gDNA used as material had been derived from T cells, B-cell-depleted T cells, or PBMCs.

Data came from immunoSEQ multiplex PCR; TCRdb stores just in-frame clones and leaves some out. Among about 190,000 clones, roughly 84% were seen once, and the ten largest hold approximately 3%. The TCR was taken from a woman aged 25 to 39 who had recovered from COVID-19. Specimen: PBMCs or T cells enriched from blood (not recorded which).

This CDR3 reads CSVYGTSGRASTDTQYF. CDR3 nucleotide sequence: TGCAGCGTTTACGGGACTAGCGGGAGAGCTAGCACAGATACGCAGTATTTT. The chain joins TRBV29-1 to TRBJ2-3; TRBD2 agrees at 14 bases. The CDR3 loop spans 17 amino acids. Germline CDR1 SQVTM, CDR2 ANQGSEA. V was pared by 5 bases and J by 0 bases, with 7 bases of the junction left unmatched.